Sequencing of this T cell receptor beta chain was carried out in a study of lymphopenia after photon versus proton radiotherapy. Measured with immunoSEQ multiplex PCR; TCRdb has only the in-frame clones, and not every one. The table shows 37,000 or so clones, with about 86% occurring only once. The CDR3 totals 19 residues. Germline-derived CDR1 and CDR2 are LNHNV and YYDKDF (reference sequence). With 5 bases removed from V and 0 bases from J, the gap between germline ends came to 25 bases. Concerning this clone itself: Antigen: not known.

Study results and caveats: Oligoclonal CD8+ Temra expansion after nadir drove photon patients' diversity drop. Survival link was tested only in deceased patients; proton benefit remains a possibility. Under photons, naive T cells and diversity fell while effector/memory populations rose.

The sequencing used peripheral blood, collected from a patient treated with proton-based radiotherapy. The chain joins TRBV15 to TRBJ1-2; a possible D gene is TRBD1 (6 bases). This receptor was identified in a woman aged 65 to 85 with pancreatic cancer. Some clones in this sample may be carry-over from other donors' samples. The CDR3 DNA follows: TGTGCCACCAGCGACCGGACAGAAACCAGGAGCTTTGCTAACTATGGCTACACCTTC. Amino acids: CATSDRTETRSFANYGYTF.